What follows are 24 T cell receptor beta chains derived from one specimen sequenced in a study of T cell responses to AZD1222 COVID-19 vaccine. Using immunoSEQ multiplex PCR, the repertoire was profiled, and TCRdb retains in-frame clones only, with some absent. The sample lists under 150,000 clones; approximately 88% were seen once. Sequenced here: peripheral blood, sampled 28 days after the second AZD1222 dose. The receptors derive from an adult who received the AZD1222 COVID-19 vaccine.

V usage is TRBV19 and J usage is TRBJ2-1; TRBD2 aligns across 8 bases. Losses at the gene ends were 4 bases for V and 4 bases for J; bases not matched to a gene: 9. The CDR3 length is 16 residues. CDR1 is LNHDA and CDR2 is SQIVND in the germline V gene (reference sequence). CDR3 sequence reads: CASSSERGGGYNEQFF. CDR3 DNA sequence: TGTGCCAGTAGTAGCGAACGGGGGGGCGGGTACAATGAGCAGTTCTTC.

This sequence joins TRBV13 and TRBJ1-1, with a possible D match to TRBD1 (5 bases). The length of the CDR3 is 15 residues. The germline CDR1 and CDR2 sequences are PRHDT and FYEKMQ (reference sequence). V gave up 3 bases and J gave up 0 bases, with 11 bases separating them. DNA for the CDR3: TGTGCCAGCAGCTTGGGCTGGACACTGAACACTGAAGCTTTCTTT. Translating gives CASSLGWTLNTEAFF.

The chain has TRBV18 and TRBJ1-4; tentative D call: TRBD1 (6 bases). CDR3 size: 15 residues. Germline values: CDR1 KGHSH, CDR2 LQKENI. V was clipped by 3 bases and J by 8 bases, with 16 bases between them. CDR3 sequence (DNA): TGTGCCAGCTCACCGAGGGCAGGGGTGGAGGAAAAACTGTTTTTT. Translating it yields CASSPRAGVEEKLFF.

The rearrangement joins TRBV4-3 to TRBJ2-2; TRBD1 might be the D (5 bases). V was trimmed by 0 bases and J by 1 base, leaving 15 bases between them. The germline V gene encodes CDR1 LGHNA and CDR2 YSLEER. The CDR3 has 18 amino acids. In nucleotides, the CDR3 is TGCGCCAGCAGCCAAGAAAGCCCTTTAGGACAGAACACCGGGGAGCTGTTTTTT. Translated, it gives CASSQESPLGQNTGELFF.

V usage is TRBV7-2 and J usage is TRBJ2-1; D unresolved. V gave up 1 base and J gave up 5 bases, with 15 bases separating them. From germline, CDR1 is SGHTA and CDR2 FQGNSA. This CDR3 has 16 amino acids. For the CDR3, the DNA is TGTGCCAGCAGCTTAGGGGGTCTTTTCAGGAACAATGAGCAGTTCTTC. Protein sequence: CASSLGGLFRNNEQFF.

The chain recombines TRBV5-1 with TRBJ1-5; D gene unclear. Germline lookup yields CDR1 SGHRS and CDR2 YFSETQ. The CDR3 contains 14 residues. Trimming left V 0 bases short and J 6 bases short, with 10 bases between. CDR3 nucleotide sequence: TGCGCCAGCAGCTTGGACCCGGGTTTTCAGCCCCAGCATTTT. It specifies CASSLDPGFQPQHF.

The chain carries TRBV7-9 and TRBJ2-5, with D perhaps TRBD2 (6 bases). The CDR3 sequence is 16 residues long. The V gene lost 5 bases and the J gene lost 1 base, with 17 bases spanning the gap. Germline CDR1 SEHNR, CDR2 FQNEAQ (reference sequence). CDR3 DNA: TGTGCCAGCAGCCGAGGGTCGCCCGGGGGCCAAGAGACCCAGTACTTC. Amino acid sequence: CASSRGSPGGQETQYF.

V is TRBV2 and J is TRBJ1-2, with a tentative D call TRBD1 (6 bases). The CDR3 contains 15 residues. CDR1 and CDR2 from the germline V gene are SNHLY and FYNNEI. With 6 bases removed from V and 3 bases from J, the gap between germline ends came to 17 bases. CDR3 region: CASRDSTGGYYGYTF. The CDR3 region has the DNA TGTGCCAGCAGAGACTCAACGGGGGGCTACTATGGCTACACCTTC.

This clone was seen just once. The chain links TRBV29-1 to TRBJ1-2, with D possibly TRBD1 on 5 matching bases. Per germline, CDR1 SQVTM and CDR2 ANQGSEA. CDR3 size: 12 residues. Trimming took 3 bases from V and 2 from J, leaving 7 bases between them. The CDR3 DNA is TGCAGCGTTGATCGGGGGAACTATGGCTACACCTTC. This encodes CSVDRGNYGYTF.

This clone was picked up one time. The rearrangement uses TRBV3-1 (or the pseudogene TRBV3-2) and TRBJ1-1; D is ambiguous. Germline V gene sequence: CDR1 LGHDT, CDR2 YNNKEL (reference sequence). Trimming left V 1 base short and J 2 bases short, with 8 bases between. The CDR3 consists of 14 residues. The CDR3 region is CASSQVVSNTEAFF. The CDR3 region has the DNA TGTGCCAGCAGCCAAGTTGTGAGTAACACTGAAGCTTTCTTT.

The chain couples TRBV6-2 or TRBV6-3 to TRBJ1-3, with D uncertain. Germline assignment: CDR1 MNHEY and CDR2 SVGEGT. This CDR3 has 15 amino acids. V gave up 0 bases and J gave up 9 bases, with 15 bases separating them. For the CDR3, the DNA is TGTGCCAGCAGTTACTCGGCCACGTCGGATGGCACCATATATTTT. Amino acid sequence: CASSYSATSDGTIYF.

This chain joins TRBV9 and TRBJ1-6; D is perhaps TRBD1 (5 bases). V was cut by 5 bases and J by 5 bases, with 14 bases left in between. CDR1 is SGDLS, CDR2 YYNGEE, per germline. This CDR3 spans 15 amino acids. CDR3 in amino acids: CASRATGTDNSPLHF. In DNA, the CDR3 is TGTGCCAGCAGGGCAACCGGGACCGATAATTCACCCCTCCACTTT.

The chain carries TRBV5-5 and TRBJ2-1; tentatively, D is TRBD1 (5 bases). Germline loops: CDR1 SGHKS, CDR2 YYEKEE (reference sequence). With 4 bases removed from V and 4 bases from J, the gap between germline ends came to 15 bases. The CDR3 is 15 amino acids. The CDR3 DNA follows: TGTGCCAGCAGCATGGGGCCCAGGCCGTACAATGAGCAGTTCTTC. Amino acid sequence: CASSMGPRPYNEQFF.

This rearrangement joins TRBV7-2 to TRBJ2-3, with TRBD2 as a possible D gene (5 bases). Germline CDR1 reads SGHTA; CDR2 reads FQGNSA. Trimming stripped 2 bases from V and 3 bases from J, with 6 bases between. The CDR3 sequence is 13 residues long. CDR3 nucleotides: TGTGCCAGCAGCTTACCGGGGACAGATACGCAGTATTTT. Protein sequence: CASSLPGTDTQYF.

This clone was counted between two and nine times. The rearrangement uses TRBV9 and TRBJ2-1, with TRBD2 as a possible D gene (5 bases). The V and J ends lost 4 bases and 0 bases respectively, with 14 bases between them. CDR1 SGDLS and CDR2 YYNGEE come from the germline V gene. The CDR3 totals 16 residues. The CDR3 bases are TGTGCCAGCAGCCCTCGGTCGGGAAGCTCCTACAATGAGCAGTTCTTC. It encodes CASSPRSGSSYNEQFF.

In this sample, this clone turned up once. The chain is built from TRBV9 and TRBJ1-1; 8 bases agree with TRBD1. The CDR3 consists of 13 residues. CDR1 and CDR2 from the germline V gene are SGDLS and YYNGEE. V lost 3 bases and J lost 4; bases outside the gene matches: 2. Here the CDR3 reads CASSAGQGTEAFF. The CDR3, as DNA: TGTGCCAGCAGCGCCGGACAGGGCACTGAAGCTTTCTTT.

This chain's CDR3 is CASSPRSQETQYF. In DNA, the CDR3 is TGTGCCAGCAGTCCCCGCTCCCAAGAGACCCAGTACTTC. The chain carries TRBV2 and TRBJ2-5; D is unclear. Germline V lookup: CDR1 SNHLY, CDR2 FYNNEI. CDR3 length: 13 amino acids. The V end lost 5 bases, the J end lost 1 base, and 8 bases lay between the germline ends.

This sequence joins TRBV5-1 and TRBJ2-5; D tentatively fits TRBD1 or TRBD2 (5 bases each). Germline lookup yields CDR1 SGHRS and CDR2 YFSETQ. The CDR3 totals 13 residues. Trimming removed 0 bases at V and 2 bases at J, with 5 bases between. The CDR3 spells CASSLGGQETQYF. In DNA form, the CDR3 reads TGCGCCAGCAGCTTGGGGGGGCAAGAGACCCAGTACTTC. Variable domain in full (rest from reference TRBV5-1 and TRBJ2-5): KAGVTQTPRYLIKTRGQQVTLSCSPISGHRSVSWYQQTPGQGLQFLFEYFSETQRNKGNFPGRFSGRQFSNSRSEMNVSTLELGDSALYLCASSLGGQETQYFGPGTRLLVL.

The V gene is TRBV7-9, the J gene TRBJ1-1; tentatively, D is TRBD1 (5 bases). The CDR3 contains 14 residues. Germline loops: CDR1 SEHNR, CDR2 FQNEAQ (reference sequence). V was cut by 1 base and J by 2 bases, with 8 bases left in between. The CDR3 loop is CASSLGGTNTEAFF. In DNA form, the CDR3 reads TGTGCCAGCAGCTTAGGGGGGACTAACACTGAAGCTTTCTTT.

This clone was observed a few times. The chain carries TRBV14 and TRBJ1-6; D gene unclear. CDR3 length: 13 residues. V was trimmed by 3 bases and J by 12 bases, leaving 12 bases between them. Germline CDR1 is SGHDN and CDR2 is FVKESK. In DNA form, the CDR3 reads TGTGCCAGCAGCCATGGACTCCGGGAACCCCTCCACTTT. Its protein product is CASSHGLREPLHF.

The CDR3 region is CASTTGYGYTF. Here the CDR3 DNA reads TGTGCCAGTACTACAGGGTATGGCTACACCTTC. This chain connects TRBV19 to TRBJ1-2, with D maybe TRBD1 (6 bases). Germline CDR1 reads LNHDA; CDR2 reads SQIVND (reference sequence). The length of the CDR3 is 11 residues. V was clipped by 7 bases and J by 5 bases, with 8 bases between them.

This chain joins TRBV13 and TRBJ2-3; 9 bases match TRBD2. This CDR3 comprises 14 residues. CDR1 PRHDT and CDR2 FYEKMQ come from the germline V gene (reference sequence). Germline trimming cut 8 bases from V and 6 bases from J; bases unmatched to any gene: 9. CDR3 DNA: TGTGCCAGCGGCCATAGCGGGGGTACCGATACGCAGTATTTT. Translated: CASGHSGGTDTQYF.

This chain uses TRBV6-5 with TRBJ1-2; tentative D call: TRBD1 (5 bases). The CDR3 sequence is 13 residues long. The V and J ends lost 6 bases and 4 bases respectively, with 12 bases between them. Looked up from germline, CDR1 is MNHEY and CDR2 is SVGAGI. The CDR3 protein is CASSVREIYGYTF. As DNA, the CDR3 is TGTGCCAGCAGCGTCAGGGAGATCTATGGCTACACCTTC.

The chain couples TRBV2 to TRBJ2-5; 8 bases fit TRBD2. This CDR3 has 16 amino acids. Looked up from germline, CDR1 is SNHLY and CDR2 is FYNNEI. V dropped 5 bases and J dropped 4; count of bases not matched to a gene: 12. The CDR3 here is CASSPPRGGPGETQYF. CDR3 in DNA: TGTGCCAGCAGTCCACCCCGCGGGGGGCCGGGAGAGACCCAGTACTTC.